A single sample is the source of the 8 T cell receptor beta chains below, sequenced in a study of T cells in Graves' hyperthyroidism and ophthalmopathy. Amplified regions were TCR beta CDR3 sequences from RNA transcripts. The HTBI primer set was used in a first-round RT-PCR of the TCR CDR3. TCRdb re-derived calls from the multiplex PCR reads in MiXCR, one entry per CDR3 protein. The sample carries approximately 600,000 distinct CDR3 sequences, roughly 15% recorded once. The sample was blood. The receptors here all came from a woman aged 40 to 55 with Graves' ophthalmopathy.

This clonotype came up many times. The chain recombines TRBV6-2 or TRBV6-3 with TRBJ1-1; possible D gene TRBD1, 5 bases. The CDR3 consists of 13 residues. Germline V gene data show CDR1 as MNHEY and CDR2 as SVGEGT. Trimming left V 0 bases short and J 7 bases short, with 9 bases between. The DNA for the CDR3 is TGTGCCAGCAGTTACTCTGGACATTTTGAAGCTTTCTTT. Its translation: CASSYSGHFEAFF.

This clonotype was counted at least ten times. V is TRBV20-1 and J is TRBJ1-5, with TRBD1 matching over 11 bases. The CDR3 runs to 16 residues. V shed 0 bases, J shed 6 bases, and the junction held 7 bases outside the gene matches. The germline V gene encodes CDR1 DFQATT and CDR2 SNEGSKA (reference sequence). CDR3 in DNA: TGCAGTGCTAGAGATACCGGGACAGGGGGGACTCAGCCCCAGCATTTT. Its translation: CSARDTGTGGTQPQHF.

This clonotype was seen a handful of times. The CDR3 DNA is TGTGCCAGCAGCCAAATGAAAGGCAGGGGGGCCGGTGGAGGCACTGAAGCTTTCTTT. It yields the protein CASSQMKGRGAGGGTEAFF. This sequence joins TRBV14 and TRBJ1-1; TRBD1 matches 7 bases. Germline CDR1 is SGHDN and CDR2 is FVKESK. J lost 4 bases, V lost 2 bases, and 19 bases had no gene match. The CDR3 totals 19 residues.

In this sample, this clonotype turned up many times. The chain links TRBV6-1 to TRBJ1-2, with D possibly being TRBD1 (5 bases). The V end lost 6 bases, the J end lost 8 bases, and 16 bases lay between the germline ends. This CDR3 contains 13 residues. CDR1 is MNHNS and CDR2 is SASEGT in the germline V gene. CDR3 bases: TGTGCCAGCAGAACTTCGACAGAGTGGGGCTACACCTTC. Its translation: CASRTSTEWGYTF.

This clonotype has only a few counts. Being one base from a much bigger clone, this may be a read error. This chain uses TRBV25-1 with TRBJ1-5; D remains unclear. From germline, CDR1 is MGHDK and CDR2 SYGVNS. CDR3 size: 12 residues. CDR3 DNA: TGTGCCGGCAGTGGTTATAATCAGCCCCAGCATTTT. It is translated as CAGSGYNQPQHF.

This clonotype was seen a handful of times. V and J are TRBV10-3 and TRBJ2-5, with 11 bases lining up with TRBD2. The CDR3 runs 17 residues. J was trimmed by 5 bases and V by 3 bases; bases with no gene match: 11. Germline CDR1 and CDR2: ENHRY and SYGVKD. For the CDR3, the DNA is TGTGCCATCAGTGACCGATTAGCGGGAGGGCCGGGTGAGACCCAGTACTTC. Translating gives CAISDRLAGGPGETQYF.

This clonotype was recorded many times. CDR3 DNA: TGTGCCAGCACCCCCCTAGGGGCGGAGAACACTGAAGCTTTCTTT. This gives the protein CASTPLGAENTEAFF. The rearrangement links TRBV12-3 or TRBV12-4 to TRBJ1-1; tentative D call: TRBD1 (5 bases). CDR3 length: 15 residues. Trimming took 7 bases from V and 1 from J, leaving 16 bases between them.

Regarding this clonotype: A read error is likely, as this CDR3 ends without the conserved phenylalanine or tryptophan. The CDR3 DNA reads TGTGCCTGGGGCCGGGACAGTCGAACCTATGGCTACACCCTC. It codes for CAWGRDSRTYGYTL. This sequence joins TRBV30 and TRBJ1-2; TRBD1 matches at 7 bases. The CDR3 is 14 residues long. Per the germline V gene, CDR1 is GTSNPN and CDR2 is SVGIG (reference sequence). V lost 5 bases and J lost 4; bases outside the gene matches: 10.